A selection of T cell receptor beta chains follows, all from one sample in a study of T cell repertoires in cytomegalovirus infection. For these TCRs, the target antigens are not known. Using its own MiXCR run on the reads, TCRdb lists one record per CDR3 protein. The sample records some 310,000 distinct CDR3 sequences, just under 25% being singletons. Sample: cultured PBMCs, taken from culture after CMV antigen stimulation. Every receptor here comes from a human donor in good health (CMV status not recorded). Some clones in this sample may be carry-over from other donors' samples. Each CDR3 is given with its conserved first and last residue. Each record gives: V gene, D gene, J gene, clone size, CDR3 protein, CDR3 DNA. A D gene is named only where the DNA matches it firmly. Rows may omit the clone size; those that give it use once, few, many or a size class.

>TRBV7-6|NA|TRBJ1-2|NA
CASSWGTRENYGYTF
TGTGCCAGCAGCTGGGGAACGAGGGAGAACTATGGCTACACCTTC
>TRBV6-1|TRBD2|TRBJ2-1|many
CASSMREGPNEQFF
TGTGCCAGCTCTATGCGGGAGGGCCCCAATGAGCAGTTCTTC
>TRBV4-1|TRBD2|TRBJ2-7|NA
CASSQLLAVQTYEQYF
TGCGCCAGCAGCCAGTTACTAGCGGTCCAGACCTACGAGCAGTACTTC
>TRBV4-3|NA|TRBJ2-3|NA
CASSQDIHGDTQYF
TGCGCCAGCAGCCAAGATATACACGGGGATACGCAGTATTTT
>TRBV28|NA|TRBJ1-1|few
CASRTLGLRGTEAFF
TGTGCCAGCAGAACTCTAGGGCTTCGGGGGACTGAAGCTTTCTTT
>TRBV19|TRBD2|TRBJ2-3|few
CASNQLAGITDTQYF
TGTGCCAGTAACCAACTAGCGGGCATCACAGATACGCAGTATTTT
>TRBV6-5|NA|TRBJ1-2|few
CASSLGLLRTSGYTF
TGTGCCAGCAGTTTAGGACTGCTCAGGACGAGTGGCTACACCTTC
>TRBV18|NA|TRBJ2-1|few
CASSPPSSAEQFF
TGTGCCAGCTCACCACCGAGCTCCGCTGAGCAGTTCTTC
>TRBV7-9|NA|TRBJ2-1|few
CASSLPSDRNEQFF
TGTGCCAGCAGCTTACCCTCGGACAGAAATGAGCAGTTCTTC
>TRBV4-2|TRBD1|TRBJ1-1|few
CASSLGQGMNTEAFF
TGTGCCAGCAGCCTAGGACAGGGAATGAACACTGAAGCTTTCTTT
>TRBV29-1|NA|TRBJ1-1|NA
CSADVPPSNTEAFF
TGCAGCGCGGACGTACCCCCATCGAACACTGAAGCTTTCTTT
>TRBV5-5|TRBD2|TRBJ2-5|NA
CASSGGDRETQYF
TGTGCCAGCAGTGGGGGGGATCGGGAGACCCAGTACTTC
>TRBV6-2/TRBV6-3|NA|TRBJ2-3|many
CASRPLTSRSVADTQYF
TGTGCCAGCAGACCACTGACTAGTCGGTCTGTCGCAGATACGCAGTATTTT
>TRBV4-2|TRBD2|TRBJ2-5|NA
CASSPWRRTSGGESETQYF
TGTGCCAGCAGCCCGTGGCGGCGGACTAGCGGGGGAGAGTCGGAGACCCAGTACTTC
>TRBV7-8|NA|TRBJ1-6|medium-sized
CASSPRTENSPLHF
TGTGCCAGCAGCCCTCGGACAGAGAATTCACCCCTCCACTTT
>TRBV6-5|NA|TRBJ2-3|NA
CASSSRQGPPTDTQYF
TGTGCCAGCAGCTCGCGGCAAGGACCACCCACAGATACGCAGTATTTT
>TRBV7-2|NA|TRBJ1-5|few
CASSPSAGGVVSNQPQHF
TGTGCCAGCAGCCCATCGGCGGGGGGGGTTGTGAGCAATCAGCCCCAGCATTTT
>TRBV29-1|NA|TRBJ1-1|few
CSVRGIRRDTEAFF
TGCAGCGTCAGAGGAATCCGAAGGGACACTGAAGCTTTCTTT
>TRBV28|NA|TRBJ2-2|NA
CASSSHQIFIPGELFF
TGTGCCAGCAGTTCACACCAAATATTTATTCCCGGGGAGCTGTTTTTT
>TRBV6-2/TRBV6-3|NA|TRBJ2-3|few
CASSQGGIDTQYF
TGTGCCAGCAGCCAAGGGGGGATAGATACGCAGTATTTT
>TRBV7-8|NA|TRBJ1-1|many
CASSLTYRAEGTEAFF
TGTGCCAGCAGTTTAACCTACAGGGCTGAGGGGACTGAAGCTTTCTTT
>TRBV5-1|TRBD1|TRBJ2-1|NA
CASSFGDSSYNEQFF
TGCGCCAGCAGCTTTGGGGACAGCTCCTACAATGAGCAGTTCTTC
>TRBV6-6|NA|TRBJ2-1|NA
CASSYSKSSYNEQFF
TGTGCCAGCAGTTACTCAAAGAGCTCCTACAATGAGCAGTTCTTC
>TRBV4-1|NA|TRBJ2-1|many
CASSLSGELDEQFF
TGCGCCAGCAGCTTATCAGGGGAATTGGATGAGCAGTTCTTC
>TRBV29-1|NA|TRBJ2-3|few
CSVGTATDTQYF
TGCAGCGTCGGGACTGCTACAGATACGCAGTATTTT
>TRBV7-2|NA|TRBJ2-7|NA
CASSSGIPIGSYEQYF
TGTGCCAGCAGCTCCGGGATCCCAATAGGGTCCTACGAGCAGTACTTC
>TRBV15|TRBD1|TRBJ2-1|NA
CATSMETGLRNEQFF
TGTGCCACCAGCATGGAGACAGGGTTACGGAATGAGCAGTTCTTC
>TRBV7-8|TRBD1|TRBJ2-7|NA
CASSFRDRVHEQYF
TGTGCCAGCAGCTTCCGGGACAGGGTCCACGAGCAGTACTTC
>TRBV12-3/TRBV12-4|TRBD1|TRBJ2-2|few
CASSPGQGASAGELFF
TGTGCCAGCAGTCCGGGACAGGGGGCTTCGGCCGGGGAGCTGTTTTTT
>TRBV6-1|NA|TRBJ1-1|NA
CASSEATRDTEAFF
TGTGCCAGCAGTGAAGCAACCAGAGACACTGAAGCTTTCTTT
>TRBV7-2|NA|TRBJ2-7|NA
CASSLPRGNYEQYF
TGTGCCAGCAGCTTACCGCGGGGCAACTACGAGCAGTACTTC
>TRBV28|TRBD2|TRBJ2-1|few
CASRRLAGGDYNEQFF
TGTGCCAGCAGGAGATTAGCGGGAGGTGACTACAATGAGCAGTTCTTC
>TRBV25-1|TRBD1|TRBJ1-2|few
CASSQRNIIQGSYGYTF
TGTGCCAGCAGCCAACGAAATATAATACAGGGGAGCTATGGCTACACCTTC
>TRBV7-6|NA|TRBJ2-1|many
CASTVGGSGNYNEQFF
TGTGCCAGCACCGTAGGGGGTAGCGGTAATTACAATGAGCAGTTCTTC
>TRBV7-2|NA|TRBJ2-1|few
CASSPRRTVNEQFF
TGTGCCAGCAGCCCCAGAAGGACAGTCAATGAGCAGTTCTTC
>TRBV7-9|NA|TRBJ1-2|few
CASTLTGGGYTF
TGTGCCAGCACCCTTACGGGGGGTGGCTACACCTTC
>TRBV11-1|TRBD2|TRBJ2-3|NA
CASSTGTSGFSTDTQYF
TGTGCCAGCAGCACAGGGACTAGCGGGTTTAGCACAGATACGCAGTATTTT
>TRBV7-2|NA|TRBJ1-2|NA
CASGLRSGGYTF
TGTGCCAGCGGACTAAGAAGTGGCGGCTACACCTTC
>TRBV12-3/TRBV12-4|NA|TRBJ2-3|NA
CASSLSGTSFTDTQYF
TGTGCCAGCAGTCTTTCCGGGACTTCTTTCACAGATACGCAGTATTTT
>TRBV6-1|NA|TRBJ2-5|NA
CASSERSALGGIQYF
TGTGCCAGCAGTGAAAGGTCGGCGCTAGGGGGTATCCAGTACTTC
>TRBV7-2|TRBD2|TRBJ2-7|many
CASSLDSGTKSSYEQYF
TGTGCCAGCAGCTTAGACTCAGGGACTAAGAGCTCCTACGAGCAGTACTTC
>TRBV6-2/TRBV6-3|TRBD2|TRBJ2-4|few
CASSYSSGRLTAIQYF
TGTGCCAGCAGTTATTCTAGCGGGAGACTCACTGCCATTCAGTACTTC
>TRBV6-5|NA|TRBJ1-3|NA
CASSYSMMVQGTIYF
TGTGCCAGCAGTTACTCGATGATGGTCCAGGGCACCATATATTTT
>TRBV6-2/TRBV6-3|NA|TRBJ2-7|few
CASSYEGQRSSYEQYF
TGTGCCAGCAGTTACGAGGGGCAGCGGAGCTCCTACGAGCAGTACTTC
>TRBV11-1|NA|TRBJ1-2|NA
CASTRDPGYGYTF
TGTGCCAGCACCCGAGACCCGGGCTATGGCTACACCTTC
>TRBV13|TRBD2|TRBJ2-1|NA
CASSSRLAAYNEQFF
TGTGCCAGCAGCTCGCGACTAGCGGCCTACAATGAGCAGTTCTTC
>TRBV4-1|NA|TRBJ2-3|many
CASSASRDDSESSDTQYF
TGCGCCAGCAGCGCGTCGCGGGATGATAGTGAGTCCTCAGATACGCAGTATTTT
>TRBV30|NA|TRBJ1-1|NA
CAWSSWGGSDTEAFF
TGTGCCTGGAGTTCCTGGGGGGGGTCGGACACTGAAGCTTTCTTT
>TRBV7-2|TRBD2|TRBJ2-1|many
CATSWASGNEQFF
TGTGCCACCTCGTGGGCTAGCGGGAATGAGCAGTTCTTC
>TRBV3-1|NA|TRBJ1-2|few
CASSHPGGGYTF
TGTGCCAGCAGCCATCCCGGGGGGGGCTACACCTTC
>TRBV27|NA|TRBJ2-1|few
CASSIQRYNEQFF
TGTGCCAGCAGTATTCAGCGGTACAATGAGCAGTTCTTC
>TRBV18|NA|TRBJ2-1|NA
CASSPLETRVYNEQFF
TGTGCCAGCTCACCGCTGGAGACTAGGGTCTACAATGAGCAGTTCTTC
>TRBV5-1|TRBD2|TRBJ2-3|few
CASSSVSGGSEDTDTQYF
TGCGCCAGCAGCTCTGTTAGTGGCGGGAGTGAAGACACAGATACGCAGTATTTT
>TRBV7-2|NA|TRBJ2-1|many
CASSQGLAFNEQFF
TGTGCCAGCAGCCAGGGCCTAGCGTTTAATGAGCAGTTCTTC
>TRBV7-8|NA|TRBJ1-1|NA
CATKTENTEAFF
TGTGCCACCAAGACAGAGAACACTGAAGCTTTCTTT
>TRBV7-2|NA|TRBJ1-4|few
CASSLARITNEKLFF
TGTGCCAGCAGCTTAGCCCGTATAACTAATGAAAAACTGTTTTTT
>TRBV7-2|TRBD2|TRBJ2-1|many
CASSWWTSTGNEQFF
TGTGCCAGCAGCTGGTGGACTAGCACAGGGAATGAGCAGTTCTTC